This entry describes one TCR beta chain. This clonotype has ten or more counts. It has no known antigen specificity. No much larger clone is present one base from it, and per-base qualities are unavailable. PBMCs were isolated by Ficoll-Paque density gradient centrifugation. The record originates from a study of T-cell memory formation after mild COVID-19 (dated by TCRdb to 2020 to 2023). With respect to the entire study: TCR sequence clusters from the two donors were found to be largely donor specific. In two donors, T-cell clones that expanded and contracted after mild COVID-19 were followed by sequencing TCRalpha and TCRbeta repertoires longitudinally. The cohort comprised two young, previously healthy adult volunteers, one female and one male.

Study-level results and caveats: From day 15 to 85, contracting clones showed balanced CD4/CD8 phenotypes, whereas a second wave of clones that expanded from day 15 to 37 leaned towards CD4+. Some responding clones were detected in pre-infection memory, suggesting pre-existing cross-reactive memory T cells joined the SARS-CoV-2 response. Whether the second-wave clones peaking on day 37 were SARS-CoV-2 specific was not confirmed. Only a couple of mild cases were covered in the study, and larger cohorts including severe cases with pre-infection samples were considered necessary. Contracting CD4+ clones turned up mainly in the CM and EM memory subsets, whereas EMRA was where CD8+ clones were enriched.

Instrument used: Illumina NovaSeq 6000. TCRalpha and TCRbeta cDNA libraries were constructed by 5'RACE with constant-segment primers, with sample barcodes and unique molecular identifiers being introduced. RNA was extracted from every sample with Trizol reagent. The libraries were amplified in two PCR steps, and the second step added a second sample barcode and Illumina TruSeq adapters. Sequencing of the libraries was done on an Illumina NovaSeq, producing 2 x 150 bp paired-end reads. In the paper's pipeline: Demultiplexing of reads and collapsing into UMI-guided consensus sequences were performed with migec v1.2.7. Using mixcr v2.1.11, UMI consensuses were aligned to TRA and TRB V and J templates and then assembled into clonotypes. A clonotype was counted as expanded or contracted only if both edgeR and NoisET called the change significant, with noise models trained on biological replicates. For edgeR calls, the thresholds were a false discovery rate-adjusted p below 0.01 and a log2 fold-change of 1. PCA with hierarchical clustering of max-normalized trajectories of the 1000 most abundant clonotypes was used as exploratory dynamics analysis. Separately sequenced CD4+ and CD8+ repertoires were used to assign the CD4 or CD8 phenotype of responding clones. TCRdb trimmed public reads at Q25 via fastp, called clones via MiXCR and kept in-frame beta chains. Rows merge per CDR3 protein into single entries with the most common DNA and genes. TCRdb, rather than the study authors, made the V and J calls. The sample table shows a few hundred thousand distinct CDR3 sequences, and roughly 15% are seen once. The leading ten clones occupy roughly 21% of the sample.

The origin of this receptor is a man aged 18 to 29 who had mild COVID-19 (a few samples of this study predate the infection). The sample titles of this study are shuffled in the database, so cell type and time point are left out; the donor was told from shared clones. The sequenced sample was PBMCs or a T cell subset sorted from them (not recorded which).

The CDR3 has the sequence CASSLLAGGSYNEQFF. The DNA reads as follows: TGTGCCAGCAGCTTATTGGCAGGGGGTTCCTACAATGAGCAGTTCTTC. Recombination linked TRBV7-3 to TRBJ2-1, with 7 central nucleotides matching TRBD1. V is pruned by 2 bases and J by 1 base, leaving 5 bases of the junction without a gene match. The CDR3 has 16 amino acids, counting the end cysteine and phenylalanine. Only the CDR3 part of the read is kept: 48 bases, read in frame from the first base. The germline V gene sets CDR1 to SGHTA and CDR2 to FQGTGA.